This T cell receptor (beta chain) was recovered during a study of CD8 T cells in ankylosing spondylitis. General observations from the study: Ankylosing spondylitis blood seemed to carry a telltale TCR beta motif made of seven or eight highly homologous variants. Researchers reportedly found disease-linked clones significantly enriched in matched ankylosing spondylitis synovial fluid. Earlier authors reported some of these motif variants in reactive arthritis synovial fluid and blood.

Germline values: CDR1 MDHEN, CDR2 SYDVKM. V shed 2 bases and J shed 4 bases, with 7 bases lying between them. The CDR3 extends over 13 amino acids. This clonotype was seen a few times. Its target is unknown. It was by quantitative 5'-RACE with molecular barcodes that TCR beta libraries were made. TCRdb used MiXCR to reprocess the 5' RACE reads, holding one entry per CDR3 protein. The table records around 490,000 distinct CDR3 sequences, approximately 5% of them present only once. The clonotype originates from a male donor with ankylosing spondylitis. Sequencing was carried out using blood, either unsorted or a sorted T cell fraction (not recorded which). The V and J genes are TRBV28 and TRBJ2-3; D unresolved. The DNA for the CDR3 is TGTGCCAGCAGTTTAATTACGGCAGATACGCAGTATTTT. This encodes CASSLITADTQYF.